The rows below give T cell receptor beta chains drawn from one sample of a study of blood T cell repertoires in COVID-19. Sequencing used immunoSEQ multiplex PCR; TCRdb keeps in-frame clones, though not all of them. This sample has roughly 39,000 clones; over 70% occur once, and the top ten carry 9%. Sequencing was performed on peripheral blood. These receptors were collected from a woman between 70 and 85 years old with acute or convalescent COVID-19. The CDR3 runs from the conserved cysteine through the conserved F or W. The D gene is left open where the match is weak. Clone size appears in some rows only: once, few, many, or a class for an expanded clone.

D gene | J gene | clone size | V gene | CDR3 protein | CDR3 DNA
TRBD2 | TRBJ2-2 | . | TRBV4-1 | CASSQDPGLAGTGELFF | TGCGCCAGCAGCCAAGATCCCGGACTAGCGGGAACCGGGGAGCTGTTTTTT
. | TRBJ2-3 | . | TRBV15 | CATSRGGSLVLSGDTQYF | TGTGCCACCAGCAGAGGAGGGAGCTTAGTGTTGTCTGGAGATACGCAGTATTTT
. | TRBJ1-2 | . | TRBV18 | CASSSGGRSYGYTF | TGTGCCAGCTCATCGGGGGGTCGTTCCTATGGCTACACCTTC
. | TRBJ1-1 | . | TRBV11-3 | CASSPREGTEAFF | TGTGCCAGCAGCCCTCGGGAGGGCACTGAAGCTTTCTTT
. | TRBJ1-5 | . | TRBV4-3 | CASSPTVTQPQHF | TGCGCCAGCAGTCCGACAGTGACTCAGCCCCAGCATTTT
TRBD1 | TRBJ2-2 | . | TRBV11-3 | CASSYQGAVYVEELFF | TGTGCCAGCAGCTACCAGGGGGCAGTGTATGTTGAGGAGCTGTTTTTT
. | TRBJ1-6 | . | TRBV19 | CASSEVAANSPLHF | TGTGCCAGTAGTGAGGTAGCGGCCAATTCACCCCTCCACTTT
. | TRBJ2-6 | . | TRBV12-3/TRBV12-4 | CASNMGANVLTF | TGTGCCAGCAACATGGGGGCCAACGTCCTGACTTTC
TRBD1 | TRBJ1-6 | few | TRBV10-1 | CASSATGARSPLHF | TGCGCCAGCAGTGCGACAGGGGCTAGGTCACCCCTCCACTTT
. | TRBJ2-5 | . | TRBV6-5 | CASSSVWETQYF | TGTGCCAGCAGTTCGGTTTGGGAGACCCAGTACTTC
. | TRBJ1-2 | . | TRBV7-2 | CASSSPGEMGYTF | TGTGCCAGCAGCTCCCCAGGGGAGATGGGCTACACCTTC
TRBD1 | TRBJ1-3 | once | TRBV10-1 | CASSADRVPNTIYF | TGCGCCAGCAGTGCGGACAGGGTGCCGAACACCATATATTTT
TRBD1 | TRBJ1-3 | few | TRBV7-6 | CASGTGGGWDTIYF | TGTGCCAGCGGGACAGGGGGCGGTTGGGACACCATATATTTT
TRBD1 | TRBJ1-2 | . | TRBV30 | CAWSPIRQGAAYGYTF | TGTGCCTGGAGTCCAATTCGACAGGGGGCGGCATATGGCTACACCTTC
. | TRBJ2-3 | . | TRBV4-3 | CASSQGGLPDTQYF | TGCGCCAGCAGCCAAGGGGGACTCCCAGATACGCAGTATTTT
. | TRBJ1-1 | . | TRBV6-5 | CASSFSRGKTEAFF | TGTGCCAGCAGTTTTTCACGGGGGAAGACTGAAGCTTTCTTT
. | TRBJ2-3 | . | TRBV18 | CASSPLVAAQYF | TGTGCCAGCTCACCACTAGTGGCGGCGCAGTATTTT
TRBD1 | TRBJ1-5 | . | TRBV6-5 | CASSDSDREYQPQHF | TGTGCCAGCAGTGACTCCGACAGGGAGTACCAGCCCCAGCATTTT
. | TRBJ1-2 | . | TRBV4-3 | CASSQGLGFSLGYTF | TGCGCCAGCAGCCAAGGTCTGGGCTTCTCGTTGGGCTACACCTTC
TRBD1 | TRBJ1-1 | . | TRBV18 | CASSAQGARENTEAFF | TGTGCCAGCTCAGCACAGGGGGCGCGGGAAAACACTGAAGCTTTCTTT
TRBD2 | TRBJ2-1 | once | TRBV7-2 | CASSHTHSGGNEQFF | TGTGCCAGCAGCCATACCCATAGCGGGGGCAATGAGCAGTTCTTC
. | TRBJ1-6 | once | TRBV6-2/TRBV6-3 | CASSYSNGDNSPLHF | TGTGCCAGCAGTTACTCGAACGGAGATAATTCACCCCTCCACTTT
TRBD1 | TRBJ2-4 | . | TRBV2 | CASRGQGDKNIQYF | TGTGCCAGCAGGGGACAGGGGGACAAAAACATTCAGTACTTC
. | TRBJ2-1 | . | TRBV9 | CASSVGGSRDNEQFF | TGTGCCAGCAGCGTCGGAGGGAGCAGGGACAATGAGCAGTTCTTC
TRBD1 | TRBJ2-1 | . | TRBV19 | CASKKTGTYNEQFF | TGTGCCAGTAAAAAGACAGGGACCTACAATGAGCAGTTCTTC
TRBD1 | TRBJ1-2 | . | TRBV7-9 | CASSLASGQGNYGYTF | TGTGCCAGCAGCTTAGCCTCGGGACAGGGGAACTATGGCTACACCTTC
. | TRBJ1-2 | once | TRBV11-2 | CASSFERHTYYGYTF | TGTGCCAGCAGCTTTGAGAGGCACACCTACTATGGCTACACCTTC
. | TRBJ2-2 | . | TRBV5-1 | CASSLDTANTGELFF | TGCGCCAGCAGCTTGGACACAGCGAACACCGGGGAGCTGTTTTTT
. | TRBJ1-6 | . | TRBV18 | CASSLSRIGDSPLHF | TGTGCCAGCTCACTCTCCAGGATCGGGGATTCACCCCTCCACTTT
. | TRBJ2-4 | . | TRBV3-1/TRBV3-2 | CASSQGGAKNIQYF | TGTGCCAGCAGCCAAGGCGGGGCCAAAAACATTCAGTACTTC
TRBD1 | TRBJ2-2 | . | TRBV12-3/TRBV12-4 | CASSSTTGVELFF | TGTGCCAGCAGTTCAACGACAGGGGTGGAGCTGTTTTTT
TRBD1 | TRBJ1-1 | once | TRBV7-9 | CASSLRDRTEAFF | TGTGCCAGCAGCTTAAGGGACAGGACTGAAGCTTTCTTT
. | TRBJ1-1 | . | TRBV7-3 | CASSNGMNTEAFF | TGTGCCAGCAGTAACGGTATGAACACTGAAGCTTTCTTT